The T cell receptor beta chain described here comes from a study of cytomegalovirus exposure and HLA in healthy donors. Study-level findings and limits: Common viral pathogens were later found to be apparently linked to several of the most significant clusters. The listing of 150 to 200 TCR beta chains classed them as cytomegalovirus-associated. The authors considered a cluster of highly shared sequence variants likely to be a sequencing artifact. Indistinguishability led to the exclusion of some V segments, TRBV6-2 and TRBV6-3 included.

The primer mix had 60 Vbeta and 13 Jbeta primers. Sequencing used immunoSEQ multiplex PCR; TCRdb keeps in-frame clones, though not all of them. This sample has about 180,000 clones, with around 80% found just once. The germline gives CDR1 WNHNN, CDR2 SYGVQD (reference sequence). Between the trimmed V and J ends, which lost 6 bases and 2 bases, there was a span of 16 bases. This CDR3 contains 15 residues. On this clone itself: The antigen is not known.

The sample consisted of PBMCs. This clonotype originated in a woman in her forties in good health and CMV-seronegative. The chain uses TRBV10-1 and TRBJ1-2, with D possibly TRBD1 on 6 matching bases. The CDR3, as DNA: TGCGCCAGCAGCGAGGGGGGACATCCCAACTATGGCTACACCTTC. Translation gives CASSEGGHPNYGYTF.